Following are 5 T cell receptor beta chains from one sample sequenced in a study of T cell changes during pregnancy in multiple sclerosis. Generated by immunoSEQ multiplex PCR, the TCRdb table keeps only in-frame clones and is missing some. This sample carries about 30,000 clones, 85% to 95% of them seen once, and the ten largest clones take 6.2%. The material was CD8+ T cells from peripheral blood mononuclear cells, obtained before pregnancy. These receptors were taken from a female donor with multiple sclerosis, enrolled in a pregnancy study.

This chain joins TRBV7-9 and TRBJ1-2, with TRBD1 matching over 7 bases. Trimming removed 6 bases from V and 4 bases from J; junction bases left unmatched: 2. Germline V lookup: CDR1 SEHNR, CDR2 FQNEAQ (reference sequence). The CDR3 contains 12 residues. The CDR3 region has the DNA TGTGCCAGCAGGCGGGACAGCTATGGCTACACCTTC. Its protein is CASRRDSYGYTF.

V is TRBV11-2 and J is TRBJ2-4, with D perhaps TRBD1 (5 bases). V lost 1 base and J 1 base, leaving 11 bases between the germline ends. This CDR3 spans 16 amino acids. The germline gives CDR1 SGHAT, CDR2 FQNNGV. CDR3 residues: CASSLVAGLAKNIQYF. DNA for the CDR3: TGTGCCAGCAGCTTAGTGGCAGGGTTGGCCAAAAACATTCAGTACTTC.

This rearrangement joins TRBV11-3 to TRBJ1-1; tentative D call: TRBD1 (5 bases). The CDR3 has 12 residues. Germline values: CDR1 SGHNT, CDR2 YENEEA. Trimming stripped 1 base from V and 6 bases from J, with 6 bases between. CDR3 in DNA: TGTGCCAGCAGCTTAGGCAGGGCTGAAGCTTTCTTT. Its translation: CASSLGRAEAFF. Supplemented by reference TRBV11-3 and TRBJ1-1, the full variable domain reads EAGVVQSPRYKIIEKKQPVAFWCNPISGHNTLYWYLQNLGQGPELLIRYENEEAVDDSQLPKDRFSAERLKGVDSTLKIQPAELGDSAVYLCASSLGRAEAFFGQGTRLTVV.

The V call is TRBV19, the J call TRBJ2-1; the match to TRBD2 covers 8 bases. V lost 5 bases and J lost 4; bases outside the gene matches: 7. Germline V gene lookup returns CDR1 LNHDA and CDR2 SQIVND (reference sequence). This CDR3 has 15 amino acids. The CDR3 loop is CASSLGLAGYNEQFF. CDR3 in DNA: TGTGCCAGTAGTTTAGGGCTAGCGGGTTACAATGAGCAGTTCTTC.

This rearrangement joins TRBV27 to TRBJ2-7, with D perhaps TRBD2 (6 bases). Germline values: CDR1 MNHEY, CDR2 SMNVEV (reference sequence). This CDR3 comprises 13 residues. The germline V and J ends were trimmed by 5 bases and 5 bases, with 13 bases remaining between them. CDR3 protein: CASSARGSDEQYF. The CDR3 DNA reads TGTGCCAGCAGTGCCCGGGGGTCGGACGAGCAGTACTTC.